A selection of T cell receptor beta chains follows, all from one sample in a study of regulatory T cells in long-lasting Graves disease. Via MiXCR, TCRdb re-called the multiplex PCR reads, giving one row per CDR3 protein. The sample lists hundreds of thousands of distinct CDR3 sequences; around 30% were seen once. Here the sequenced sample was peripheral blood mononuclear cells (PBMCs), taken when the disease was refractory, from a patient treated with antithyroid drugs. These receptors all come from a female donor with Graves disease. Both conserved end residues are part of each CDR3. The order of the fields is CDR3 protein, CDR3 DNA, J gene, V gene, clone size, D gene. A D gene is named only where the DNA matches it firmly. The size of a clone is reported for some rows only, either as once, few or many, or as a class for expanded clones.

CDR3aa: CASRGTSRSETQYF
CDR3nt: TGTGCCAGCAGGGGGACTAGCAGATCGGAGACCCAGTACTTC
j_gene: TRBJ2-5
v_gene: TRBV5-6
abundance: .
d_gene: TRBD2

CDR3aa: CSATSVSETQYF
CDR3nt: TGCAGTGCTACGAGCGTCTCGGAGACCCAGTACTTC
j_gene: TRBJ2-5
v_gene: TRBV20-1
abundance: few
d_gene: .

CDR3aa: CASILEGGNTIYF
CDR3nt: .
j_gene: TRBJ1-3
v_gene: TRBV2
abundance: .
d_gene: .

CDR3aa: CASSLGQGTADTQYF
CDR3nt: TGCGCCAGCAGCTTGGGACAGGGAACGGCAGATACGCAGTATTTT
j_gene: TRBJ2-3
v_gene: TRBV5-1
abundance: .
d_gene: TRBD1

CDR3aa: CASSLFGTGELFF
CDR3nt: TGTGCCAGCAGTTTGTTCGGCACCGGGGAGCTGTTTTTT
j_gene: TRBJ2-2
v_gene: TRBV5-1
abundance: many
d_gene: .

CDR3aa: CATSDSLAGGSDGEQFF
CDR3nt: TGTGCCACCAGTGACTCTCTAGCGGGAGGGTCGGACGGTGAGCAGTTCTTC
j_gene: TRBJ2-1
v_gene: TRBV24-1
abundance: .
d_gene: TRBD2

CDR3aa: CASSSLYSNQPQRF
CDR3nt: TGTGCCAGCAGTTCCTTATATAGCAATCAGCCCCAGCGTTTT
j_gene: TRBJ1-5
v_gene: TRBV12-3/TRBV12-4
abundance: .
d_gene: .

CDR3aa: CASSLGPVNSNQPQHF
CDR3nt: TGTGCCAGCAGTTTAGGGCCTGTAAATAGCAATCAGCCCCAGCATTTT
j_gene: TRBJ1-5
v_gene: TRBV12-3/TRBV12-4
abundance: .
d_gene: .

CDR3aa: CSARDYRDQPQHF
CDR3nt: TGCAGTGCTAGAGACTACAGGGATCAGCCCCAGCATTTT
j_gene: TRBJ1-5
v_gene: TRBV20-1
abundance: few
d_gene: .

CDR3aa: CASTRPRHLGNTIYF
CDR3nt: TGTGCCAGCACAAGACCACGGCATTTAGGAAACACCATATATTTT
j_gene: TRBJ1-3
v_gene: TRBV12-3/TRBV12-4
abundance: few
d_gene: .

CDR3aa: CASSSGVYEKLFF
CDR3nt: TGTGCCAGCAGCTCAGGGGTTTATGAAAAACTGTTTTTT
j_gene: TRBJ1-4
v_gene: TRBV5-6
abundance: few
d_gene: .

CDR3aa: CASSAQGNIPQPQHF
CDR3nt: TGTGCCAGCAGTGCACAGGGTAATATTCCTCAGCCCCAGCATTTT
j_gene: TRBJ1-5
v_gene: TRBV6-4
abundance: few
d_gene: .

CDR3aa: CAWSARSDNTEAFF
CDR3nt: TGTGCCTGGAGTGCCAGAAGTGATAACACTGAAGCTTTCTTT
j_gene: TRBJ1-1
v_gene: TRBV30
abundance: .
d_gene: .

CDR3aa: CASSQVPIVDEQYF
CDR3nt: TGCGCCAGCAGCCAAGTTCCGATCGTGGACGAGCAGTACTTC
j_gene: TRBJ2-7
v_gene: TRBV4-1
abundance: .
d_gene: .

CDR3aa: CASSAPGVQYF
CDR3nt: TGTGCCAGCAGCGCACCCGGGGTTCAGTACTTC
j_gene: TRBJ2-4
v_gene: TRBV5-4
abundance: .
d_gene: .

CDR3aa: CASSTRQAEEKLFF
CDR3nt: TGTGCCAGCAGCACTAGACAGGCTGAGGAAAAACTGTTTTTT
j_gene: TRBJ1-4
v_gene: TRBV7-9
abundance: few
d_gene: .

CDR3aa: CAWGDRSNQPQHF
CDR3nt: TGTGCCTGGGGAGACCGAAGCAATCAGCCCCAGCATTTT
j_gene: TRBJ1-5
v_gene: TRBV30
abundance: few
d_gene: .

CDR3aa: CSARVGEGGLIQPQHF
CDR3nt: TGCAGTGCTAGAGTAGGTGAGGGGGGCCTAATTCAGCCCCAGCATTTT
j_gene: TRBJ1-5
v_gene: TRBV20-1
abundance: .
d_gene: .

CDR3aa: CASSRRQDSYEQYF
CDR3nt: TGTGCCAGCAGCCGTCGACAGGACTCCTACGAGCAGTACTTC
j_gene: TRBJ2-7
v_gene: TRBV7-9
abundance: .
d_gene: .

CDR3aa: CASSSDGINEKLFF
CDR3nt: TGTGCCAGCAGTTCGGACGGGATTAATGAAAAACTGTTTTTT
j_gene: TRBJ1-4
v_gene: TRBV28
abundance: few
d_gene: .

CDR3aa: CASSQDLTIRGDSPLHF
CDR3nt: TGTGCCAGCAGCCAAGATCTCACAATTCGGGGCGATTCACCCCTCCACTTT
j_gene: TRBJ1-6
v_gene: TRBV3-1
abundance: few
d_gene: .

CDR3aa: CASSQRNTDEQFF
CDR3nt: TGTGCCAGCAGCCAACGGAATACAGATGAGCAGTTCTTC
j_gene: TRBJ2-1
v_gene: TRBV3-1
abundance: .
d_gene: .

CDR3aa: CASSLGGWGTQYF
CDR3nt: TGTGCCAGCAGTTTAGGAGGGTGGGGGACCCAGTACTTC
j_gene: TRBJ2-5
v_gene: TRBV27
abundance: many
d_gene: .

CDR3aa: CASSVGVAGGRSYNEQFF
CDR3nt: TGTGCCAGCAGCGTAGGAGTTGCTGGGGGCCGCTCCTACAATGAGCAGTTCTTC
j_gene: TRBJ2-1
v_gene: TRBV9
abundance: .
d_gene: .